A selection of T cell receptor beta chains follows, all from one sample in a study of T cell repertoires in cytomegalovirus infection. MiXCR, run by TCRdb on the reads, gives a single entry per CDR3 protein. Among roughly 320,000 distinct CDR3 sequences listed, 9.6% were seen once. The sample comprised PBMCs. These receptors all stem from a human donor in good health (CMV status not recorded). Some clones in this sample may be carry-over from other donors' samples. Both conserved end residues are part of each CDR3. Fields, in order: clone size, J gene, D gene, V gene, CDR3 protein, CDR3 DNA. D genes are given only for firm matches. Expanded clones are given a class, and other clones once, few, many or no size at all.

many	TRBJ2-3	TRBD1	TRBV28	CASSGWTGGTDTQYF	TGTGCCAGCAGTGGATGGACAGGGGGCACAGATACGCAGTATTTT
many	TRBJ2-1	.	TRBV20-1	CSAREGGGFLGNEQFF	TGCAGTGCTAGAGAGGGTGGGGGCTTTTTGGGCAATGAGCAGTTCTTC
few	TRBJ1-4	.	TRBV4-2	CASSQDGVGGLANEKLFF	TGTGCCAGCAGCCAAGATGGGGTTGGAGGGCTGGCTAATGAAAAACTGTTTTTT
.	TRBJ2-3	TRBD2	TRBV11-2	CASSFVSGGVSDTQYF	TGTGCCAGCAGCTTTGTTAGCGGGGGGGTCTCAGATACGCAGTATTTT
many	TRBJ1-1	.	TRBV11-2	CASSYRWGEKAEAFF	TGTGCCAGCAGCTACCGATGGGGAGAAAAGGCTGAAGCTTTCTTT
many	TRBJ1-1	.	TRBV20-1	CSAREGANTEAFF	TGCAGTGCTAGAGAAGGGGCGAACACTGAAGCTTTCTTT
few	TRBJ2-2	.	TRBV9	CASRVNTGELFF	TGTGCCAGCAGGGTGAACACCGGGGAGCTGTTTTTT
.	TRBJ1-2	.	TRBV19	CASSIDAVNYGYTF	TGTGCCAGTAGTATAGATGCGGTGAACTATGGCTACACCTTC
few	TRBJ2-3	.	TRBV6-5	CASSRDISTDTQYF	TGTGCCAGCAGCAGGGACATCAGCACAGATACGCAGTATTTT
many	TRBJ2-1	.	TRBV20-1	CSAKSMLFEQFF	TGCAGTGCTAAAAGTATGTTGTTTGAGCAGTTCTTC
few	TRBJ1-2	.	TRBV29-1	CSVEKDSLYGYTF	TGCAGCGTTGAGAAAGACAGCCTCTATGGCTACACCTTC
.	TRBJ2-1	TRBD1	TRBV3-1	CASSQEGQGANEQFF	TGTGCCAGCAGCCAAGAAGGACAGGGGGCCAATGAGCAGTTCTTC
many	TRBJ2-7	.	TRBV5-4	CASGPWGRRDEQYF	TGTGCCAGCGGTCCTTGGGGGAGACGCGACGAGCAGTACTTC
many	TRBJ2-4	TRBD2	TRBV7-2	CASSLAWEGLGKNIQYF	TGTGCCAGCAGCTTAGCCTGGGAGGGCCTCGGCAAAAACATTCAGTACTTC
many	TRBJ1-1	.	TRBV29-1	CSVGENTEAFF	TGCAGCGTTGGGGAGAACACTGAAGCTTTCTTT
.	TRBJ2-1	.	TRBV29-1	CSGRQRSSYNEQFF	TGCAGCGGGCGCCAACGGAGCTCCTACAATGAGCAGTTCTTC
many	TRBJ1-5	.	TRBV3-1	CASSQEWGKGNQPQHF	TGTGCCAGCAGCCAAGAATGGGGGAAGGGCAATCAGCCCCAGCATTTT
many	TRBJ2-2	.	TRBV4-3	CASSHTGRDTGELFF	TGCGCCAGCAGCCACACCGGTAGGGATACCGGGGAGCTGTTTTTT
many	TRBJ2-2	.	TRBV6-2/TRBV6-3	CASRSFVRAGELFF	TGTGCCAGCAGATCCTTCGTCCGGGCCGGGGAGCTGTTTTTT
.	TRBJ2-2	.	TRBV27	CASSGRQFANTGELFF	TGTGCCAGCAGTGGCCGACAGTTTGCGAACACCGGGGAGCTGTTTTTT
few	TRBJ2-5	TRBD1	TRBV20-1	CSARIDRAETQYF	TGCAGTGCTAGAATTGACAGGGCGGAGACCCAGTACTTC
.	TRBJ2-5	.	TRBV29-1	CSAIRGQGETQYF	TGCAGCGCAATCCGGGGCCAGGGAGAGACCCAGTACTTC
many	TRBJ2-4	.	TRBV6-1	CASGLAKNIQYF	TGTGCCAGTGGACTAGCCAAAAACATTCAGTACTTC
.	TRBJ1-6	.	TRBV28	CASSGINSPLHF	TGTGCCAGCAGTGGAATTAATTCACCCCTCCACTTT
many	TRBJ1-3	TRBD1	TRBV6-5	CASSFDRAAGNTIYF	TGTGCCAGCAGTTTCGACAGGGCCGCTGGAAACACCATATATTTT
.	TRBJ2-4	TRBD2	TRBV9	CASSVGVGTSDRAKNIQYF	TGTGCCAGCAGCGTAGGCGTCGGGACTAGCGACCGAGCCAAAAACATTCAGTACTTC
few	TRBJ2-5	TRBD1	TRBV20-1	CSASRGLYQETQYF	TGCAGTGCTTCCAGGGGGCTGTACCAAGAGACCCAGTACTTC
.	TRBJ2-1	TRBD2	TRBV20-1	CSALPGLAGGRNEQFF	TGCAGTGCTCTGCCGGGACTAGCGGGGGGTCGTAATGAGCAGTTCTTC
few	TRBJ1-4	.	TRBV20-1	CSARNPGPNEKLFF	TGCAGTGCTAGAAATCCAGGACCTAATGAAAAACTGTTTTTT
many	TRBJ2-1	TRBD2	TRBV20-1	CSATTPGTIIYNEQFF	TGCAGTGCCACAACCCCCGGGACTATTATATACAATGAGCAGTTCTTC
many	TRBJ2-1	.	TRBV7-9	CASSTPTDNYNEQFF	TGTGCCAGCAGCACCCCGACGGACAACTACAATGAGCAGTTCTTC
many	TRBJ1-5	.	TRBV28	CASSRRVLGQPQHF	TGTGCCAGCAGTCGGAGGGTGCTAGGACAGCCCCAGCATTTT
many	TRBJ1-1	.	TRBV5-1	CASSFGRGRMNTEAFF	TGCGCCAGCAGCTTCGGAAGGGGAAGAATGAACACTGAAGCTTTCTTT
many	TRBJ1-5	.	TRBV7-2	CASSLVGLSNQPQHF	TGTGCCAGCAGCTTAGTAGGGTTAAGCAATCAGCCCCAGCATTTT
.	TRBJ1-1	.	TRBV19	CATTIRAGTTEAFF	TGTGCCACTACTATCCGGGCAGGGACGACTGAAGCTTTCTTT
many	TRBJ1-5	TRBD1	TRBV6-2/TRBV6-3	CASSQDRGYQPQHF	TGTGCCAGCAGCCAAGACAGGGGATATCAGCCCCAGCATTTT
many	TRBJ2-5	TRBD2	TRBV7-2	CASNLLGGGTQYF	TGTGCCAGCAATCTCCTTGGGGGGGGGACCCAGTACTTC
many	TRBJ2-3	.	TRBV7-9	CASSSTGPTTDTQYF	TGTGCCAGCAGCAGCACCGGACCAACCACAGATACGCAGTATTTT
many	TRBJ2-3	.	TRBV20-1	CSARDREGYYSTDTQYF	TGCAGTGCTAGAGATCGTGAGGGTTATTATAGCACAGATACGCAGTATTTT
once	TRBJ1-6	.	TRBV20-1	CSARDWAMSSYNSPLHF	TGCAGTGCTAGAGATTGGGCGATGAGCTCCTATAATTCACCCCTCCACTTT
few	TRBJ2-3	TRBD1	TRBV28	CASSRTGGSTDTQYF	TGTGCCAGCAGCCGAACAGGGGGGAGCACAGATACGCAGTATTTT
many	TRBJ2-2	.	TRBV7-9	CASSLDTSASRELFF	TGTGCCAGCAGCTTAGATACAAGCGCGTCCCGGGAGCTGTTTTTT
few	TRBJ2-2	.	TRBV28	CASRIDKNLAGELFF	TGTGCCAGCAGGATCGACAAGAATTTGGCCGGGGAGCTGTTTTTT
many	TRBJ2-1	TRBD2	TRBV28	CASSLALAGQSSYNEQFF	TGTGCCAGCAGTTTAGCGCTAGCGGGCCAGAGCTCCTACAATGAGCAGTTCTTC
.	TRBJ1-1	.	TRBV11-2	CASSLATSNTEAFF	TGTGCCAGCAGCTTAGCGACATCGAACACTGAAGCTTTCTTT
many	TRBJ2-7	TRBD2	TRBV20-1	CSARLSGGTYEQYF	TGCAGTGCTAGGCTTAGCGGGGGGACCTACGAGCAGTACTTC
.	TRBJ1-1	.	TRBV12-3/TRBV12-4	CASNRQRNTEAFF	TGTGCCAGCAACCGACAGCGGAACACTGAAGCTTTCTTT
many	TRBJ2-2	.	TRBV10-3	CAISGRQNTGELFF	TGTGCCATCAGTGGTAGGCAGAACACCGGGGAGCTGTTTTTT
many	TRBJ2-3	.	TRBV6-5	CASSYDRKSTDTQYF	TGTGCCAGCAGTTATGACCGTAAGAGCACAGATACGCAGTATTTT
many	TRBJ2-1	TRBD1	TRBV6-2/TRBV6-3	CASSTGGAYNEQFF	TGTGCCAGCAGCACAGGGGGCGCCTACAATGAGCAGTTCTTC
few	TRBJ1-1	.	TRBV13	CASSANEGGAFQNTEAFF	TGTGCCAGCAGCGCTAACGAGGGGGGCGCATTCCAGAACACTGAAGCTTTCTTT
.	TRBJ1-4	.	TRBV29-1	CSFHSNEKLFF	TGCAGCTTTCACTCTAATGAAAAACTGTTTTTT
many	TRBJ2-3	TRBD1	TRBV9	CASSLGQGSGDTQYF	TGTGCCAGCAGCCTTGGACAGGGGTCCGGGGATACGCAGTATTTT